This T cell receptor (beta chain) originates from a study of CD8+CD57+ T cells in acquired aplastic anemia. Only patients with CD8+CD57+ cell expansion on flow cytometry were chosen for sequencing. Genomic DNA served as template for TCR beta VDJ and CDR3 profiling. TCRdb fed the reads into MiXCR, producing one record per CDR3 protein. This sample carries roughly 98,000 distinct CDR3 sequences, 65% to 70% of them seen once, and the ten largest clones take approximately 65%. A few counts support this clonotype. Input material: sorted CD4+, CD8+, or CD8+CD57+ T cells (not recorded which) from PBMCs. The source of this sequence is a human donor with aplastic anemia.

CDR3 in amino acids: CASRFGQNNSPLHF. The DNA for the CDR3 is TGTGCCAGCAGGTTCGGACAGAATAATTCACCCCTCCACTTT. The V gene is TRBV2, the J gene TRBJ1-6, with D perhaps matching TRBD1 (6 bases). The CDR3 is 14 amino acids. Trimming pared 6 bases from V and 5 bases from J, leaving 11 bases between. CDR1 and CDR2 (germline): SNHLY, FYNNEI.